Listed here is a single T cell receptor beta chain. Antigen: not known. Extracted from the samples, RNA was reverse transcribed into cDNA to serve as the sequencing template. The method was immunoSEQ multiplex PCR; TCRdb's version includes in-frame clones alone and lacks a portion of them. The sample has approximately 150,000 clones; 50% to 65% are singletons. The researchers isolated CD4+ and CD8+ T cells from PBMCs by sorting. The sample belongs to a study of CD8+ T cells in alopecia areata. The CDR3 runs to 16 residues. Germline values: CDR1 GTSNPN, CDR2 SVGIG (reference sequence). After removal of 0 bases from V and 6 bases from J, the junction contained 4 bases not matched to a gene. Study-level findings and limits: The study found higher clonality in lesional than normal scalp, especially in alopecia totalis/universalis. Relative to mice, TCR sharing across patients was less clear, a difference possibly HLA-related. Sequenced scalp T cells also include alphabeta T cells resident in normal skin.

The sequenced sample consisted of CD4+ T cells sorted from blood. This receptor was taken from a human donor in good health. This chain connects TRBV30 to TRBJ2-4, with 14 bases that match TRBD2. CDR3 sequence: CAWSVSGTSGRNIQYF. The DNA of the CDR3 is TGTGCCTGGAGTGTCTCCGGGACTAGCGGGAGAAACATTCAGTACTTC.